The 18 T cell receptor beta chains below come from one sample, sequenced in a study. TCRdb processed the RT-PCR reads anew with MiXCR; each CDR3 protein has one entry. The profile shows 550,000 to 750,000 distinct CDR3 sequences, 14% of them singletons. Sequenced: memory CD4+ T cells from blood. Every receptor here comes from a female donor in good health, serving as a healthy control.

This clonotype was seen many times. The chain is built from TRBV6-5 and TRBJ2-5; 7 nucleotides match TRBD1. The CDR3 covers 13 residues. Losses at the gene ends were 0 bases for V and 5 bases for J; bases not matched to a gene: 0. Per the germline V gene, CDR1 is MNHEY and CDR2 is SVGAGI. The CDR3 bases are TGTGCCAGCAGTTACTCGACAGGGGAGACCCAGTACTTC. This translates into CASSYSTGETQYF.

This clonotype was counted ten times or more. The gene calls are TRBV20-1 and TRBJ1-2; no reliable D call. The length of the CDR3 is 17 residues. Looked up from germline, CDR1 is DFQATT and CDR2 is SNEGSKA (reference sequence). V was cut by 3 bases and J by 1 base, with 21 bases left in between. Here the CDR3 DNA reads TGCAGTGCTAGCTCCCCTAACCAGAGAGCCTTTAACTATGGCTACACCTTC. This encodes CSASSPNQRAFNYGYTF.

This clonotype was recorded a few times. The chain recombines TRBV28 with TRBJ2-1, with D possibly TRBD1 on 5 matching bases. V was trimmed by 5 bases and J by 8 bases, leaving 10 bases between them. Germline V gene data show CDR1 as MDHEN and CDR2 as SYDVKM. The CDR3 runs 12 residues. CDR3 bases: TGTGCCAGCAGTCTGGGGCGGTATGAGCAGTTCTTC. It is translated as CASSLGRYEQFF.

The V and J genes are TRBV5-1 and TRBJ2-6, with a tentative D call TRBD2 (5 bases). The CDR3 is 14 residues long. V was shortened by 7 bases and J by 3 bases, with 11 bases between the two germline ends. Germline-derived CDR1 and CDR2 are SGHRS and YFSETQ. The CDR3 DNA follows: TGCGCCAGCTCCGAGGGAATTGGGGCCAACGTCCTGACTTTC. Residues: CASSEGIGANVLTF.

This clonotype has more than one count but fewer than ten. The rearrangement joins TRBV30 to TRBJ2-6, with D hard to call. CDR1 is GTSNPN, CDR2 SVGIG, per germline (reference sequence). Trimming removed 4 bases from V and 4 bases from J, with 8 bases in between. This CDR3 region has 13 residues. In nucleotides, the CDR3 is TGTGCCTGGACCTCGACCGGGGCCAACGTCCTGACTTTC. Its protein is CAWTSTGANVLTF.

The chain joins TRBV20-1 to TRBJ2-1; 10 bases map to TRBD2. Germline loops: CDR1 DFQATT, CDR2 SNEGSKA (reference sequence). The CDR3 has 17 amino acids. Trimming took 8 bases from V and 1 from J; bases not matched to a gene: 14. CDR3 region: CSTAHLAGVQSYNEQFF. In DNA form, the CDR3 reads TGCAGTACCGCCCACCTAGCGGGGGTTCAATCCTACAATGAGCAGTTCTTC.

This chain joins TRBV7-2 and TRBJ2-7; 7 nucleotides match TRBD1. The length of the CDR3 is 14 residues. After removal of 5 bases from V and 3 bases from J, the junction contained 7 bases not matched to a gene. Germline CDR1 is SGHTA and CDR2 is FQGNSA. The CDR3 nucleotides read TGTGCCAGCAGCGGCAGGGGGAAATACTACGAGCAGTACTTC. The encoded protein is CASSGRGKYYEQYF.

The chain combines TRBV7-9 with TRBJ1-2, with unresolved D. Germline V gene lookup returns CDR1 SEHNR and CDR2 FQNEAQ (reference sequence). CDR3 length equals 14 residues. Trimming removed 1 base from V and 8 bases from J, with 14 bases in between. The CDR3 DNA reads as TGTGCCAGCAGCTTAGACGTTAATCGGGGAGGCTACACCTTC. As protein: CASSLDVNRGGYTF.

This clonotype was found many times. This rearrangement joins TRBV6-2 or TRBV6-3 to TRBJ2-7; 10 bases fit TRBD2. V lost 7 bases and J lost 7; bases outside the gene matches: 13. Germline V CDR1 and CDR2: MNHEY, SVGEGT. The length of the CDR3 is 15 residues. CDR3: CASKPRTSGLLEQYF. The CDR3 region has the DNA TGTGCCAGCAAACCGCGGACTAGCGGTCTATTAGAGCAGTACTTC.

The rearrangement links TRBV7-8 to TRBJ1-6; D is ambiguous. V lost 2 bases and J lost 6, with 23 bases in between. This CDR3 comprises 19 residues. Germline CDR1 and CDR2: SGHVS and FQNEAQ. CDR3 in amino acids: CASSLRRSTLWEGNSPLHF. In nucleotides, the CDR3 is TGTGCCAGCAGCTTACGACGGTCCACGCTCTGGGAGGGTAATTCACCCCTCCACTTT.

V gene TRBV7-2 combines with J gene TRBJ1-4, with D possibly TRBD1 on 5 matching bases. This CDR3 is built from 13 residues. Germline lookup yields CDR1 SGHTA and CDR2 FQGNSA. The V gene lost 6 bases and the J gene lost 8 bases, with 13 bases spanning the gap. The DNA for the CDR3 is TGTGCCAGCAGACAGGCAACGGGCGAAAAACTGTTTTTT. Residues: CASRQATGEKLFF.

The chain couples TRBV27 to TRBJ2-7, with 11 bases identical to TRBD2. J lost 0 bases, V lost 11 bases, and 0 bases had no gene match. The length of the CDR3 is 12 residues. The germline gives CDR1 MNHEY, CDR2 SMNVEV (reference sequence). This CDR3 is CALAGGSYEQYF. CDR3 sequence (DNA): TGTGCCCTAGCGGGAGGCTCCTACGAGCAGTACTTC.

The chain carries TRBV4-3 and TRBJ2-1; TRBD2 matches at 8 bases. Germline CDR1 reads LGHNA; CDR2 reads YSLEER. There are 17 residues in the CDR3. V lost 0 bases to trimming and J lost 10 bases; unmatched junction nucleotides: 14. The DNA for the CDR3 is TGCGCCAGCAGCCAAGATTACATAGGACTAGCCGAACAGGAGCAGTTCTTC. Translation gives CASSQDYIGLAEQEQFF.

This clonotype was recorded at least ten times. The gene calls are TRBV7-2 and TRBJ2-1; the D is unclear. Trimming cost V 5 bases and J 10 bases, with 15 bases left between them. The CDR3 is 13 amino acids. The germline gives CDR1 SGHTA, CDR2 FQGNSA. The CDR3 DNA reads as TGTGCCAGCAGCCGATACTTCGGTGGGGAGCAGTTCTTC. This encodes CASSRYFGGEQFF.

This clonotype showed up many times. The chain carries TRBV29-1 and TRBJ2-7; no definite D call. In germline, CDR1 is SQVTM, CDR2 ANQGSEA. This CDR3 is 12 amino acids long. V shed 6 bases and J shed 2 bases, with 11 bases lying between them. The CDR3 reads CSVQLGTYEQYF. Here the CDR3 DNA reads TGCAGCGTCCAACTCGGCACCTACGAGCAGTACTTC.

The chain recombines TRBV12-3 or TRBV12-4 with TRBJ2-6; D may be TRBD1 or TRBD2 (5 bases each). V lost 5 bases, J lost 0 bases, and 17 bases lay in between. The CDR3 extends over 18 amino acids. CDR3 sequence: CASSRDLWSSSGANVLTF. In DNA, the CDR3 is TGTGCCAGCAGTCGGGACCTCTGGTCCAGCTCTGGGGCCAACGTCCTGACTTTC.

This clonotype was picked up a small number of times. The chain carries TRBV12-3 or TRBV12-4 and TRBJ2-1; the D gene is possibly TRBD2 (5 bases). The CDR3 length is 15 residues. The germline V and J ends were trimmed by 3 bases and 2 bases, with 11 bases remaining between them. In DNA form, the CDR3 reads TGTGCCAGCAGTTTCAGGCGGGTAACCTACAATGAGCAGTTCTTC. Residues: CASSFRRVTYNEQFF.

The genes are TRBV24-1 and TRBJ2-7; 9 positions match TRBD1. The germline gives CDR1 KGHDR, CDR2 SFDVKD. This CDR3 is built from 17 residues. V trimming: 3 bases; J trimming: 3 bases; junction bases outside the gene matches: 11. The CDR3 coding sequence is TGTGCCACCAGTGATGGAATCCCGGGACAGGGCAACTACGAGCAGTACTTC. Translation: CATSDGIPGQGNYEQYF.